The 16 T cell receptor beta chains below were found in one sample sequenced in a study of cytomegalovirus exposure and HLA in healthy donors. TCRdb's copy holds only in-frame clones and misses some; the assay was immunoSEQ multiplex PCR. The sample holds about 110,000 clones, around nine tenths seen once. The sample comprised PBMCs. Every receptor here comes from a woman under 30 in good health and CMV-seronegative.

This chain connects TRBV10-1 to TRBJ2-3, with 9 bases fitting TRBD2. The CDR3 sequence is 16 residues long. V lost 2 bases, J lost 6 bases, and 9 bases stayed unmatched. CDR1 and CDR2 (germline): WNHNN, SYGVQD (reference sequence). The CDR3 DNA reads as TGCGCCAGCAGTGAGAGGGTAGCGGGAGACCGCGATACGCAGTATTTT. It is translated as CASSERVAGDRDTQYF.

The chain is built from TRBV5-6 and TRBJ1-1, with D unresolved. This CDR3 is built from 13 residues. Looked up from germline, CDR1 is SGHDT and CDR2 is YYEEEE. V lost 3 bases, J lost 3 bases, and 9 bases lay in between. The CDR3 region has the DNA TGTGCCAGCAGCTCGGAGGCCCACACTGAAGCTTTCTTT. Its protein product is CASSSEAHTEAFF. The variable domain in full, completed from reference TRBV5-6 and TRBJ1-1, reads DAGVTQSPTHLIKTRGQQVTLRCSPKSGHDTVSWYQQALGQGPQFIFQYYEEEERQRGNFPDRFSGHQFPNYSSELNVNALLLGDSALYLCASSSEAHTEAFFGQGTRLTVV.

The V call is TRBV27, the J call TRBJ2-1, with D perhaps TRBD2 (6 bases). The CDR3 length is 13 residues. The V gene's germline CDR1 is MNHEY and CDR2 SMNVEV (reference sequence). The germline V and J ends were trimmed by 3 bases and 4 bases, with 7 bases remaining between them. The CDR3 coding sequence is TGTGCCAGCAGTTTTCGGGAGTACAATGAGCAGTTCTTC. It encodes CASSFREYNEQFF.

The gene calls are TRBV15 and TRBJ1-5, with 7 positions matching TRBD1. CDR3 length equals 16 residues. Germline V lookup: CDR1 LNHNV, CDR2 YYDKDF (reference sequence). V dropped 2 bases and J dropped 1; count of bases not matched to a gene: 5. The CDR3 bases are TGTGCCACCAGCAGATCCGACAGGGCAAGCAATCAGCCCCAGCATTTT. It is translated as CATSRSDRASNQPQHF. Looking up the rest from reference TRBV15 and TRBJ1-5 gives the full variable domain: DAMVIQNPRYQVTQFGKPVTLSCSQTLNHNVMYWYQQKSSQAPKLLFHYYDKDFNNEADTPDNFQSRRPNTSFCFLDIRSPGLGDTAMYLCATSRSDRASNQPQHFGDGTRLSIL.

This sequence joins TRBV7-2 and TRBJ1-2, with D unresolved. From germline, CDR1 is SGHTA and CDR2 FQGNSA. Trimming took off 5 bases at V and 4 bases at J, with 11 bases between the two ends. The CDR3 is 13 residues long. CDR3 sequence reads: CASSPRVSYGYTF. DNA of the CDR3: TGTGCCAGCAGCCCGAGGGTTTCCTATGGCTACACCTTC.

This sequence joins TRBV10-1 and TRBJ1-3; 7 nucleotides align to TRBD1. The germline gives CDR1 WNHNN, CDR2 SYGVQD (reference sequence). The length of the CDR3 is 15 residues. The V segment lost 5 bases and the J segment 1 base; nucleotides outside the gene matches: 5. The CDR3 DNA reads TGCGCCAGCAGTCCTACAGGGGTATCTGGAAACACCATATATTTT. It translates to CASSPTGVSGNTIYF.

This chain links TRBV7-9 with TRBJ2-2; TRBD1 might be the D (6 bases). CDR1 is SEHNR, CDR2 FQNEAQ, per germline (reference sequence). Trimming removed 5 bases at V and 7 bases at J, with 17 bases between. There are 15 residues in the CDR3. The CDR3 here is CASSHRDRGDGELFF. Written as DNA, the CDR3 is TGTGCCAGCAGCCACAGGGATCGGGGAGACGGGGAGCTGTTTTTT.

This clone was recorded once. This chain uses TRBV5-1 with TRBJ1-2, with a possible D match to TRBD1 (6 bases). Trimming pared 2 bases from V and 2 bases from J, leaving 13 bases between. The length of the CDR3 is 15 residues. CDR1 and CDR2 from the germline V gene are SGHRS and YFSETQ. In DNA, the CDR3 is TGCGCCAGCAGCTTAGGGGGGGTTCGGAACTATGGCTACACCTTC. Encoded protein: CASSLGGVRNYGYTF.

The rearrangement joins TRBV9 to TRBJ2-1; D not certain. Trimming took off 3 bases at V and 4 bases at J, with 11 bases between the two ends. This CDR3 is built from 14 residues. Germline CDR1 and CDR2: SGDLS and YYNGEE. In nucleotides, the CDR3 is TGTGCCAGCAGCGGGAGTCTATCATACAATGAGCAGTTCTTC. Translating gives CASSGSLSYNEQFF.

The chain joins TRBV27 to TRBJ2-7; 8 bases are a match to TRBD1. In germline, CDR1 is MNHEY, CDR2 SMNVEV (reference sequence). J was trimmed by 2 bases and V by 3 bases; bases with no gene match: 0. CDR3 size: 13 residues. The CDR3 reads CASSLDRAYEQYF. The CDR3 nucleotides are TGTGCCAGCAGTTTGGACAGGGCCTACGAGCAGTACTTC.

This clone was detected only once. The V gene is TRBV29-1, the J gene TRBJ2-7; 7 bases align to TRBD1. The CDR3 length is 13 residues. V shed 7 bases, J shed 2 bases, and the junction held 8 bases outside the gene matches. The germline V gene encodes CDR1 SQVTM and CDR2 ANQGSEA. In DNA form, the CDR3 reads TGCAGCGGGCGAGGCAGGGGGACCTACGAGCAGTACTTC. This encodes CSGRGRGTYEQYF.

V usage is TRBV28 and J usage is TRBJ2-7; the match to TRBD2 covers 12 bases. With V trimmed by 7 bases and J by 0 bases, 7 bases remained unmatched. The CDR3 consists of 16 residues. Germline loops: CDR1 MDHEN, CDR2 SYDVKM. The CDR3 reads CASNALAGGISYEQYF. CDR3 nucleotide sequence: TGTGCCAGCAACGCGCTAGCGGGAGGGATCTCCTACGAGCAGTACTTC.

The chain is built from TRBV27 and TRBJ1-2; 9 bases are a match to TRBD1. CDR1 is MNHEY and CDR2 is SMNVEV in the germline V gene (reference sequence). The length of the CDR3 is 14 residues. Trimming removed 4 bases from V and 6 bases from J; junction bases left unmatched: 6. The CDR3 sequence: CASSSGTGPHGYTF. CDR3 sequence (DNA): TGTGCCAGCAGTTCAGGGACAGGGCCTCATGGCTACACCTTC.

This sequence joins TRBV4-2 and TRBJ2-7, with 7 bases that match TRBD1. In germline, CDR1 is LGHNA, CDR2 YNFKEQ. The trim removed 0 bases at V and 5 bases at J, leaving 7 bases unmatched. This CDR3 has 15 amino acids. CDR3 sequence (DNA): TGTGCCAGCAGCCAAGACCCGACAGGGATGAACGAGCAGTACTTC. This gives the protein CASSQDPTGMNEQYF.

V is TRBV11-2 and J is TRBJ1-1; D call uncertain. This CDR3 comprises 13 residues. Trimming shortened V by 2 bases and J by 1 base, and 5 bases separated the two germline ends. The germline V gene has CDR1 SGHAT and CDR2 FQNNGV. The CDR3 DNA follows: TGTGCCAGCAGCTTAAGAGCGAACACTGAAGCTTTCTTT. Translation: CASSLRANTEAFF.

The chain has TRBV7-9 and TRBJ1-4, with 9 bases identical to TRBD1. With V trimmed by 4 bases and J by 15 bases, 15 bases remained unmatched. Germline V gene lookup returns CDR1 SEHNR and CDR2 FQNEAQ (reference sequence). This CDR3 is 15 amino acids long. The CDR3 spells CASSSGTGQGAMMFF. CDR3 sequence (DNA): TGTGCCAGCAGCTCGGGGACAGGGCAGGGAGCGATGATGTTTTTT.